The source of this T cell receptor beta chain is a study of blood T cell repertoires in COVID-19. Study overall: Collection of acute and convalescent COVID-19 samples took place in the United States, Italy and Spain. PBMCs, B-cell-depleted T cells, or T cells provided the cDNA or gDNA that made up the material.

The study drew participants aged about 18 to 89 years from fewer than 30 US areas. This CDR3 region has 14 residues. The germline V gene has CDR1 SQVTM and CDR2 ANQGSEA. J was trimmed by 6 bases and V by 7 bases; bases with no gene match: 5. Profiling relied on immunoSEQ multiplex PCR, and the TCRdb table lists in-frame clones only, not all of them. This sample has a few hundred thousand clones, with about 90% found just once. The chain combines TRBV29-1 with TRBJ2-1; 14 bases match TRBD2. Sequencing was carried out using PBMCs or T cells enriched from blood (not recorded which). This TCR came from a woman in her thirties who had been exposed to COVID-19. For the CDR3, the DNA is TGCAGCGCGCTCGGGACTAGCGGGGGCAATGAGCAGTTCTTC. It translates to CSALGTSGGNEQFF.